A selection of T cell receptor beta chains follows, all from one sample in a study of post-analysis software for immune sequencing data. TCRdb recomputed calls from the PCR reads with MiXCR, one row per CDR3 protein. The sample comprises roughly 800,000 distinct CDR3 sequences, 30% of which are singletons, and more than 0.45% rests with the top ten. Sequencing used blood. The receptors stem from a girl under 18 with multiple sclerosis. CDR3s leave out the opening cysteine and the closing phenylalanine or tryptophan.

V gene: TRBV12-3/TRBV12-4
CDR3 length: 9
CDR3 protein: ARLEQETQY

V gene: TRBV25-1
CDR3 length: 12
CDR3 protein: ASSDPGTAWGYT

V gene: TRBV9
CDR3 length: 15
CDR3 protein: ASSVGSSGRVQETQY

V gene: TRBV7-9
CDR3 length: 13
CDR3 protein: ASSATPGGGETQY

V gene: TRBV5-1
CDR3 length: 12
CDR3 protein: ASSLGGQGKTQY

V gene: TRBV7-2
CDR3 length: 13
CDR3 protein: ASSPDREDYNEQF

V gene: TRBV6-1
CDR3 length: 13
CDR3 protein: ASSLGLAGVETQY

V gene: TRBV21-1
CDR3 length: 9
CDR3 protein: ASTDHLEQY

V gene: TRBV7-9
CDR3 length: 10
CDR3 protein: ASSRPIVGYT

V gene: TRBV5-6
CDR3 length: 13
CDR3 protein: ACSSGGRPNYGYT

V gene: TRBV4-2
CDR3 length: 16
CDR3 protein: ASSQDAPFSGGGQPQH

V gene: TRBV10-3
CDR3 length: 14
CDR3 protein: AISAGQGIGSEKLF

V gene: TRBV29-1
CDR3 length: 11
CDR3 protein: SVGSMGNQPQH

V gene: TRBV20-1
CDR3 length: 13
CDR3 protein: SARDLRLALDTQY

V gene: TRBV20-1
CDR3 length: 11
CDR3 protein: SVPWTRSDTQY

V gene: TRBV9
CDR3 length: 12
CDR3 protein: ASSGETVSYGYT

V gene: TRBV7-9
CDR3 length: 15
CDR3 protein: ASSLEGGAFPYNEQF

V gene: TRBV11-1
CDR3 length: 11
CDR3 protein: ASSFADTDTQY

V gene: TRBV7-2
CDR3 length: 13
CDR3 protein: ASSLQGGVGDTQY

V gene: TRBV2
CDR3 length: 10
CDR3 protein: ASSEAGNEQF

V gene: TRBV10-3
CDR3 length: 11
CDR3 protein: AIWTSGTYEQF

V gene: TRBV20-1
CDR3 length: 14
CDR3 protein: SARNFAKPTTDTQY

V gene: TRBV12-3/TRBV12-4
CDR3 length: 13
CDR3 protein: ASSRKQGGRETQY

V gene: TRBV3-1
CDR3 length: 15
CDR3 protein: ASSPPPRGITYNEQF

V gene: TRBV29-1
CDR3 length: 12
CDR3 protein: SVSPLQGGYGYT

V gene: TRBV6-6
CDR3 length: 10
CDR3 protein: ASSLGLVWQY

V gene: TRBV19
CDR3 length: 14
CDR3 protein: ASSITLSGIYNEQF

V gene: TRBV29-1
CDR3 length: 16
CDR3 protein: SAARGLLGLPGTDTQY

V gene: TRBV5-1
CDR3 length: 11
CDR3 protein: ASSRETGYGYT

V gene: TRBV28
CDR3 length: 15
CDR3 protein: ASSLDVSPGPRETQY

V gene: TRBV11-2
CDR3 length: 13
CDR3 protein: ASSLGDSGYNEQF

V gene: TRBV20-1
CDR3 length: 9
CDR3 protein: SATNTDTQY

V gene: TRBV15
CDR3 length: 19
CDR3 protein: ATSRFTSGRASSLGTNEQF

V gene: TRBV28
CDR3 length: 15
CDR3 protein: ASSLRTSSGGPETQY

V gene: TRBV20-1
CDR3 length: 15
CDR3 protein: SARDLPSGTPQETQY

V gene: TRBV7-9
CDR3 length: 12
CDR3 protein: ASRRLAGRNIQY

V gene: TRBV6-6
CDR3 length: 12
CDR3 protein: ASSYSAGNEKLF

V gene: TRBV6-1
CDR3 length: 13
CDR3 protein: ASSDPREAGNEQF

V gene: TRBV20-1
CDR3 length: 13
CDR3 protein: SASSDRVVSQPQH

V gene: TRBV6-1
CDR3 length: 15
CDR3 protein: ASSETPGTGTNTEAF

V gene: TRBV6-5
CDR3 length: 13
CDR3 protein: ASSQRLSSNQPQH

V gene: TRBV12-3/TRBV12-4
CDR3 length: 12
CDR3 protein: ASSFTGSTDTQY

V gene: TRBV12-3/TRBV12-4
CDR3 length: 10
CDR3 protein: AGSKLGHGYT

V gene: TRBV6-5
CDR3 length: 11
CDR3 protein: ASFALRTDTQY

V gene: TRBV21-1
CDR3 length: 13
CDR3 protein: ASSKAGGAQETQY

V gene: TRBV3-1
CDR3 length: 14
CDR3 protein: ASSQDWAGNTDTQY

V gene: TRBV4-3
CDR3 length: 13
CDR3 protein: ASSPGLAENREQY

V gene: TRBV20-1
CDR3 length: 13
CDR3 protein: SAKLLTGVDQPQH

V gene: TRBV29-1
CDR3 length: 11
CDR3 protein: SVESGRVNEQF

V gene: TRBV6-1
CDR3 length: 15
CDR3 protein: ASSPGTGGRLSYGYT

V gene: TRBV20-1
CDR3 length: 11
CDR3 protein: SARTSGPIEQF

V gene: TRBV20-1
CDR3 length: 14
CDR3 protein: SAPGRGQPPYNEQF

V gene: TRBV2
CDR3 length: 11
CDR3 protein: ASSLQGASGYT

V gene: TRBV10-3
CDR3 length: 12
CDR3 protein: AINSGTAYNEQF